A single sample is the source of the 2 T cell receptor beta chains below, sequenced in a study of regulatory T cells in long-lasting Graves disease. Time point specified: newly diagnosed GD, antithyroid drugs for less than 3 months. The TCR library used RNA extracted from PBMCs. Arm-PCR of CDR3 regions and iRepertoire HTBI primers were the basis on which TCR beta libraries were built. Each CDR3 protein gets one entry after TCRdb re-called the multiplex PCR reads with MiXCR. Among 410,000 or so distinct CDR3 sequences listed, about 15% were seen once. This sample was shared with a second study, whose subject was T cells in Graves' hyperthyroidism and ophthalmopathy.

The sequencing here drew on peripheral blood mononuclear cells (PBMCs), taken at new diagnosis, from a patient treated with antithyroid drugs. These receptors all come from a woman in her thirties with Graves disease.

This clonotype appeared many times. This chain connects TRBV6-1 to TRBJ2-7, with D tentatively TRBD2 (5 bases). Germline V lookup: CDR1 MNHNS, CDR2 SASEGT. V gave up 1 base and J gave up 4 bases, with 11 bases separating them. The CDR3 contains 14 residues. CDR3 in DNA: TGTGCCAGCAGTGAAGATACTAGTTATTACGAGCAGTACTTC. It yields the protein CASSEDTSYYEQYF.

CDR3: CASSPFGTSETSPETQYF. As DNA, the CDR3 is TGTGCCAGCTCACCATTCGGGACTAGCGAGACGTCCCCTGAGACCCAGTACTTC. This chain connects TRBV18 to TRBJ2-5, with TRBD2 identical over 10 bases. This CDR3 is 18 amino acids long. J lost 5 bases, V lost 2 bases, and 14 bases had no gene match. The germline V gene encodes CDR1 KGHSH and CDR2 LQKENI.